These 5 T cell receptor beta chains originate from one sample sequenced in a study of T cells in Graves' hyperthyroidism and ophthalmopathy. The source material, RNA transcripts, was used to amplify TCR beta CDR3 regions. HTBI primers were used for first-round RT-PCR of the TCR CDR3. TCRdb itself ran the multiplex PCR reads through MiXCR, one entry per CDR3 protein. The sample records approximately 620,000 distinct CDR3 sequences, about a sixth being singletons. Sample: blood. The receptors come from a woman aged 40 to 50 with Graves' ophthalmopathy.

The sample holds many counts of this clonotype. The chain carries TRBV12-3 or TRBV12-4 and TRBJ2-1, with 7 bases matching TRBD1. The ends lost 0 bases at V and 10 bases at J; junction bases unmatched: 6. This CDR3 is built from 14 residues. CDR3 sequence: CASSLAGGVWEQFF. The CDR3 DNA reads TGTGCCAGCAGTTTAGCAGGGGGCGTATGGGAGCAGTTCTTC.

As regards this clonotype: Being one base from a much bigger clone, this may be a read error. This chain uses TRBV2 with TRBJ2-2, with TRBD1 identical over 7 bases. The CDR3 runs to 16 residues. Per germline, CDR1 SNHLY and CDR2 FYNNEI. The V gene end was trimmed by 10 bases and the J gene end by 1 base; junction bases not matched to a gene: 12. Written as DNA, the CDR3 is TGTGCCATCTCGACAGGGCGCGAAAGGAACACCGGGGAGCTGTTTTTT. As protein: CAISTGRERNTGELFF. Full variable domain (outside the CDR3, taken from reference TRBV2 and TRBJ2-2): EPEVTQTPSHQVTQMGQEVILRCVPISNHLYFYWYRQILGQKVEFLVSFYNNEISEKSEIFDDQFSVERPDGSNFTLKIRSTKLEDSAMYFCAISTGRERNTGELFFGEGSRLTVL.

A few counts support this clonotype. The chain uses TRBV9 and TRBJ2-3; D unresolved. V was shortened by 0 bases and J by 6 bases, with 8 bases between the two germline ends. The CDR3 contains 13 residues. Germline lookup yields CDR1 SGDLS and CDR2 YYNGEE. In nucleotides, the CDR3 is TGTGCCAGCAGCGTAGTAACCCCTGATACGCAGTATTTT. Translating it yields CASSVVTPDTQYF.

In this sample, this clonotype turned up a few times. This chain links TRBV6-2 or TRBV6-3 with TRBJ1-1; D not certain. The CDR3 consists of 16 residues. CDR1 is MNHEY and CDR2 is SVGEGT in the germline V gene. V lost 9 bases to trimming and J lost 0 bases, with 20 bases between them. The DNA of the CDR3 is TGTGCCAGTCAAATCTCCAGGCCCACCATGAACACTGAAGCTTTCTTT. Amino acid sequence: CASQISRPTMNTEAFF.

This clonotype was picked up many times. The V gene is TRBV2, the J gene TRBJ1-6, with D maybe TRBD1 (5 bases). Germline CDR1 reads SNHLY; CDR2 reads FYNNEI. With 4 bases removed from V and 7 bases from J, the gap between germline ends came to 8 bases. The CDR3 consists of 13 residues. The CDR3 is CASSVGVNSPLHF. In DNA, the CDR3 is TGTGCCAGCAGTGTAGGGGTCAATTCACCCCTCCACTTT.